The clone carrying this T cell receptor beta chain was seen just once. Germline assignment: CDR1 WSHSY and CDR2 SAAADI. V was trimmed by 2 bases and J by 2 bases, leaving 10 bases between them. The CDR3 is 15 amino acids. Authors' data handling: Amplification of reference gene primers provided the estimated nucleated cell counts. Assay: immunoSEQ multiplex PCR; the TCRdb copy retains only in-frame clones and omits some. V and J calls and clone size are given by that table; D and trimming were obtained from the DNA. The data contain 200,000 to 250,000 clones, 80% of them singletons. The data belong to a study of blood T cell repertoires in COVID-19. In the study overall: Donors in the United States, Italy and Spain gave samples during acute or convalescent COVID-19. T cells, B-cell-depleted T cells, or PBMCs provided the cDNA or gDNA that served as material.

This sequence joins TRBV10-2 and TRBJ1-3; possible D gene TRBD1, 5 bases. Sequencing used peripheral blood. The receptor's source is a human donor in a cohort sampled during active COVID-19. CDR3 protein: CASSEGGFTGNTIYF. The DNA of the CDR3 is TGCGCCAGCAGTGAGGGGGGGTTCACTGGAAACACCATATATTTT.